The clone carrying this T cell receptor (beta chain) was detected ten times or more. What it binds is not known. TCRdb re-called the reads through MiXCR, storing one row per CDR3 protein. The sample shows about 490,000 distinct CDR3 sequences, roughly 12% of them seen only once. This sample was included in a study of T cell repertoires in cytomegalovirus infection. Across the study: Public TCR beta signatures provided an indication of both CMV infection and a matching HLA type. Points from the study as a whole: Cumulative public TCR beta family frequency identified carriers of CMV plus the relevant HLA.

V was clipped by 0 bases and J by 4 bases; unmatched bases: 17. Germline loops: CDR1 MGHRA, CDR2 YSYEKL. The CDR3 is 19 residues long. The chain combines TRBV4-1 with TRBJ2-5; 7 bases match TRBD2. The clonotype comes from a human donor in good health (CMV status not recorded). Some clones in this sample may be carry-over from other donors' samples. The specimen sequenced was PBMCs. DNA of the CDR3: TGCGCCAGCAGCCAAGATCGAGGGTCCACGGGAGGAGCGGTAGAGACCCAGTACTTC. It codes for CASSQDRGSTGGAVETQYF.